The clone carrying this T cell receptor beta chain appeared a few times. Its matching antigen is unknown. Every patient was untreated before thyroid surgery. V dropped 7 bases and J dropped 8 bases, with 5 bases sitting between them. CDR3 size: 10 residues. Germline V gives CDR1 SNHLY, CDR2 FYNNEI. This specimen comes from a study of metastatic and nonmetastatic thyroid tumors. About the study: Repertoires from malignant and benign thyroid patients were compared across blood and tumor or nodule tissue.

Study processing details: Using the CDR3 differences seen across clinicopathological groups, the authors built a distant-metastasis classifier for papillary thyroid cancer, which was meant to discriminate distant-metastatic patients. TCRdb reanalyzed the PCR reads via MiXCR. What appears here as the V and J calls and clone size reflects TCRdb's work, not the paper's. The sample lists about 20,000 clones, approximately 22% occurring once. Study findings and constraints: Patients with malignant thyroid tumors reportedly had significantly higher TCR beta diversity than those with benign nodules, in blood and tumor.

The chain uses TRBV2 and TRBJ1-4; maybe TRBD1 (5 bases). The sequencing input was adjacent normal tissue. This clonotype originated in a female donor with papillary thyroid cancer or a benign thyroid nodule (not recorded which). Some clones in this sample may be carry-over from other donors' samples. CDR3 loop: CASKGEKLFF. DNA for the CDR3: TGTGCCAGCAAGGGGGAAAAACTGTTTTTT.